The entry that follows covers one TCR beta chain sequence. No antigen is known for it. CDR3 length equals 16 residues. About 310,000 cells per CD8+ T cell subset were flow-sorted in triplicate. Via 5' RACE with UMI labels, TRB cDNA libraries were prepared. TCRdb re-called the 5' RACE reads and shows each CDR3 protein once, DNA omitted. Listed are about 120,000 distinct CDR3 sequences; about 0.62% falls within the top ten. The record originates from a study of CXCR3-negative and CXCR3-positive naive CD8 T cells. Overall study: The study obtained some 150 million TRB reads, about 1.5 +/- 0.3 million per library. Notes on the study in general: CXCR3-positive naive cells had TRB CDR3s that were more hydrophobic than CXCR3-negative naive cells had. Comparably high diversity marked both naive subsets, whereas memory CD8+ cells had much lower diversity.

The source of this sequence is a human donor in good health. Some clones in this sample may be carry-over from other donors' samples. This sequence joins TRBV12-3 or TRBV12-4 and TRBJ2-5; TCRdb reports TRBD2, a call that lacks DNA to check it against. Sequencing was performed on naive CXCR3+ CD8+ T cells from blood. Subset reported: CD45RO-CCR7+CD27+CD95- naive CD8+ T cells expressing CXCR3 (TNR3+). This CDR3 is CASSKNLKISGETQYF.